This TCR beta chain is drawn from a study of blood T cell repertoires in COVID-19. Study-level information: COVID-19 samples, acute and convalescent, were from the United States, Italy and Spain.

Method: immunoSEQ multiplex PCR; TCRdb's copy keeps in-frame clones and lacks some. The table shows 100,000 to 120,000 clones, with 71% occurring only once. This TCR derives from a woman between 40 and 50 years old with acute or convalescent COVID-19. Sequences were obtained from peripheral blood.

The CDR3 DNA reads as TGCGCCAGCAGCCCAAGCTTCGGCGGGGGTGTCGGGTATACGCAGTATTTT. Protein product: CASSPSFGGGVGYTQYF. The chain joins TRBV4-1 to TRBJ2-3, with TRBD2 matching 7 bases. The CDR3 contains 17 residues. Germline CDR1 is MGHRA and CDR2 is YSYEKL. V shed 4 bases, J shed 7 bases, and the junction held 17 bases outside the gene matches.